This TCR beta chain originates from a study of regulatory T cells in long-lasting Graves disease (dated by TCRdb to the early 2020s). About the study as a whole: Patients with newly diagnosed Graves' disease had been on antithyroid drugs for under 3 months. This study used TCR sequencing and RNA sequencing of peripheral blood to compare persistent Graves' disease patients against newly diagnosed Graves' disease patients. The study was registered as a clinical trial and conducted in China. A total of roughly 33 samples were covered by TCR sequencing, comprising 13 persistent and around 20 newly diagnosed Graves' disease patients. Overall results and qualifications from the work: Only the TCR beta chain was sequenced and analyzed. Preferential use of TRBV28, TRBJ1-2 and TRBJ2-5 was observed in persistent disease, whereas TRBV20-1 and TRBJ2-1 were favored in newly diagnosed disease. The authors noted that the small sample size was a limitation that may lower accuracy. Persistent patients shared more public clonotypes among themselves (roughly 2,700) than newly diagnosed patients did (about 970). Peripheral blood alone was examined, since thyroid tissue, which constituted the primary lesion, could not be accessed. Persistent Graves' disease patients showed lower TCR Shannon entropy and fewer highly expanded clones than newly diagnosed patients, suggesting clonal expansion.

Receptors were amplified or captured by multiplex PCR. Sequencing took place on an Illumina HiSeq 4000. CDR3 regions were amplified by Arm-PCR with iRepertoire HTBI primers to construct TCR beta libraries. Before sequencing, the PCR products underwent gel purification. The original methods were these. A total of around 59 TRBV and 14 TRBJ segments were identified across samples and were used for gene usage analysis of CDR3 amino acid clonotypes. Filtered high-quality paired reads were merged into contigs using COPE and FqMerger. BLAST was used to align contigs to IMGT TRBV, TRBD and TRBJ reference genes, and CDR3 was defined according to IMGT. Any clonotype with a frequency above 0.1% was classified as a highly expanded clone. Repertoire diversity was measured by Shannon entropy, and V-J evenness by the Gini coefficient. A clonotype was considered public if more than one individual shared it. Starting from the raw public reads, TCRdb applied fastp trimming at Q25, assembled clones with MiXCR and retained in-frame beta chains. CDR3 protein duplicates are merged, each entry listing the most common genes and DNA. The V and J calls and clone size are TCRdb's, not the authors'. A total of 550,000 to 600,000 distinct CDR3 sequences appear in this sample, about 15% of them only once. Around 13% of the sample goes to the ten largest clones.

The sample's time point label, in plain terms: newly diagnosed GD, antithyroid drugs for less than 3 months. For both TCR sequencing and RNA sequencing, RNA was extracted from PBMCs using TRIzol. Graves' disease was diagnosed according to American Thyroid Association guidelines. The patients came from an endocrinology department in Xi'an, China. Each patient gave 7.5 to 10 milliliters of peripheral blood, collected in an EDTA anticoagulant tube. PBMCs were isolated by Ficoll Paque Plus density gradient separation without further T cell sorting. An Agilent 2100 Bioanalyzer and agarose gel were used to assess RNA quality, and a NanoDrop 2000 was used to measure RNA concentration. The CDR3 runs 17 amino acids, cysteine and phenylalanine included. Solely the CDR3 DNA is kept, with 51 bases framed from the first base. V sheds 7 bases and J sheds 0 bases, leaving 22 bases between their ends. This clonotype was recorded at least ten times. Its binding antigen is unknown. Base qualities are not at hand, and no much larger clone is one base apart.

This sample was shared with a second study, whose subject was T cells in Graves' hyperthyroidism and ophthalmopathy. As described in the second report: Stable Graves' hyperthyroidism was defined as the absence of progression to ophthalmopathy over 18 months of follow-up. Hyperthyroidism patients were newly diagnosed, with disease duration under 2 months, and aged 18 to 65 years. Patients with uncontrolled infections, other autoimmune diseases, pregnancy or lactation were excluded. Diagnoses were established on the basis of clinical symptoms, serum thyroxine and TRAb, thyroid ultrasound, and orbital computed tomography. The first round of RT-PCR for the TCR CDR3 was performed with the HTBI primer set and the Qiagen OneStep RT-PCR kit. Blood samples also contained most of the expanded thyroid clonotypes (frequency above 0.001), which suggests that blood repertoires may reflect thyroid immune responses. In cross-validation, a model built on a 13 V-J signature told ophthalmopathy apart from stable hyperthyroidism with under 90% sensitivity and roughly 82% specificity, and in testing the same model reached 80%/75%. In validation, the model predicted progression to ophthalmopathy a median of roughly 6.2 months before onset, with about 67% sensitivity and roughly 77% specificity. To identify TCR V-J signatures that set the groups apart, the researchers used a discovery cohort of about a hundred patients, made up of under 50 with Graves' ophthalmopathy and 55 to 65 with stable Graves' hyperthyroidism. Prospective prediction of ophthalmopathy was tested in an independent validation cohort of some 20 hyperthyroidism patients and 15 to 17 patients who later progressed to ophthalmopathy. The roughly 91 discovery patients were randomly divided into training and test sets at a 7:3 ratio. In six Graves' hyperthyroidism patients, the study also compared T-cell repertoires from thyroid tissue with T-cell repertoires from blood. Following sampling, methimazole starting at 30 mg daily was given to hyperthyroidism patients, and high-dose intravenous methylprednisolone was given to ophthalmopathy patients. A second multiplex PCR round built the libraries, followed by size selection and purification. The libraries were sequenced on an Illumina HiSeq2000 using paired-end 100 bp reads. SOAPnuke was used to process the raw data, throwing out any read that contained adapters or uncalled bases, had a mean Phred below 15, or lacked an exact constant-primer or identifier match. High-quality paired reads were merged using COPE v1.2.5, and each unique nucleotide sequence was defined as a clonotype. MiTCR v1.1 was used to align the clonotypes against IMGT TRBV, TRBD and TRBJ reference segments. Analysis was restricted to V-J combinations with a frequency above 0.0001, which covered 99.2% of repertoires. The TCS score was defined as F50 (clonal expansion) divided by E x V (chaos), with BLOSUM62-based TCRdist calculated between CDR3 peptides within each V-J. Welch's t-statistics and random forest reduced roughly 540 V-J features to roughly 13, which were used in a naive Bayes classifier (R e1071). No statistical method was used to set the sample size in advance, and investigators knew the group allocation. TCR Vbeta CDR3 sequencing of around 130 peripheral blood samples (around 45 ophthalmopathy, approximately 80 hyperthyroidism and approximately 17 progressor patients) is reported in the paper.

This receptor was obtained from a man aged 18-30 years with Graves disease. Donor details come from another sample of the same person, matched by shared clones. The sample was peripheral blood mononuclear cells (PBMCs), taken at new diagnosis, from a patient treated with antithyroid drugs. The V and J segments used are TRBV12-3 or TRBV12-4 and TRBJ2-7, with the D gene not clear enough to name. The DNA sequence follows: TGTGCCAGCACCCTGTCGGTGGGCCGACGGAGCTCCTACGAGCAGTACTTC. Its translation reads: CASTLSVGRRSSYEQYF.